This passage covers 5 T cell receptor beta chains from one sample sequenced in a study of shared clonotypes between healthy human individuals (dated by TCRdb to about 2020). Libraries were prepared through the immunoSEQ multiplex PCR assay. TCRdb provides this immuneACCESS table in a form limited to in-frame rearrangements. Some clones are lacking; in checked studies, under half of them reflect an unresolved V gene, and why the rest are absent is not known. In all, the sample holds roughly 1,000,000 clones, and 75% to 85% of those were seen once. 0.6% to 0.75% of the sample lies in the top ten. Sequenced sample: memory CD4+ T cells from PBMCs. The cell subset or site label, as the study defines it: CD45RA-negative fraction. All receptors come from a man aged 18 to 30 in good health. Some clones in this sample may be carry-over from other donors' samples.

The rearrangement links TRBV11-2 to TRBJ2-7; D is unclear. The V and J ends lost 0 bases and 6 bases respectively, with 9 bases between them. This CDR3 has 13 amino acids. Germline V lookup: CDR1 SGHAT, CDR2 FQNNGV. In DNA, the CDR3 is TGTGCCAGCAGCTTAGATCCCCCCGGCGAGCAGTACTTC. Protein sequence: CASSLDPPGEQYF.

The chain links TRBV7-3 to TRBJ1-1, with a tentative D call TRBD1 (5 bases). Per the germline V gene, CDR1 is SGHTA and CDR2 is FQGTGA. Trimming stripped 5 bases from V and 0 bases from J, with 13 bases between. This CDR3 is 15 amino acids long. As DNA, the CDR3 is TGTGCCAGCAGCGGGGACTCTTCCTTGAACACTGAAGCTTTCTTT. It yields the protein CASSGDSSLNTEAFF.

The CDR3 region is CASSLGQGGSDTQYF. The CDR3 DNA reads as TGCGCCAGCAGCTTGGGACAGGGTGGGTCAGATACGCAGTATTTT. This rearrangement joins TRBV5-1 to TRBJ2-3, with TRBD1 identical over 7 bases. This CDR3 is 15 amino acids long. V was pared by 0 bases and J by 4 bases, with 5 bases of the junction left unmatched. CDR1 and CDR2 (germline): SGHRS, YFSETQ. The variable domain in full, completed from reference TRBV5-1 and TRBJ2-3, reads KAGVTQTPRYLIKTRGQQVTLSCSPISGHRSVSWYQQTPGQGLQFLFEYFSETQRNKGNFPGRFSGRQFSNSRSEMNVSTLELGDSALYLCASSLGQGGSDTQYFGPGTRLTVL.

There are a few counts of this clone. This rearrangement joins TRBV7-9 to TRBJ2-7, with 7 positions matching TRBD1. With 3 bases clipped from V and 0 bases from J, the junction kept 14 bases outside the gene matches. This CDR3 has 18 amino acids. Germline lookup yields CDR1 SEHNR and CDR2 FQNEAQ (reference sequence). The CDR3 nucleotides are TGTGCCAGCAGCTTTCCAAACCGACAGGGAACCTACTCCTACGAGCAGTACTTC. Amino acid sequence: CASSFPNRQGTYSYEQYF. Together with reference TRBV7-9 and TRBJ2-7, the CDR3 gives the full variable domain: DTGVSQNPRHKITKRGQNVTFRCDPISEHNRLYWYRQTLGQGPEFLTYFQNEAQLEKSRLLSDRFSAERPKGSFSTLEIQRTEQGDSAMYLCASSFPNRQGTYSYEQYFGPGTRLTVT.

V usage is TRBV11-3 and J usage is TRBJ2-3; 15 bases line up with TRBD2. The germline V gene has CDR1 SGHNT and CDR2 YENEEA. CDR3 length: 18 residues. J was trimmed by 2 bases and V by 4 bases; bases with no gene match: 7. CDR3 residues: CASSSNGLAGGHTDTQYF. DNA of the CDR3: TGTGCCAGCAGCTCTAACGGACTAGCGGGAGGGCACACAGATACGCAGTATTTT.